This T cell receptor beta chain was sequenced in a study of cytomegalovirus exposure and HLA in healthy donors. Researchers ran the PCR with 60 Vbeta and 13 Jbeta primers. Assay used: immunoSEQ multiplex PCR; TCRdb lists only in-frame clones, some missing. Of 100,000 or so clones detected, more than 65% appear once; the ten largest clones hold over 8%. The CDR3 spans 11 residues. Trimming took off 1 base at V and 12 bases at J, with 5 bases between the two ends. In germline, CDR1 is SGHDT, CDR2 YYEEEE. The sequence was collected from a man aged 35 to 55 in good health and CMV-seropositive. Sequenced sample: PBMCs. The V gene is TRBV5-6, the J gene TRBJ1-6; D is ambiguous. The CDR3 DNA sequence: TGTGCCAGCAGCTTGCGAGGACCCCTCCACTTT. This gives the protein CASSLRGPLHF.